This T cell receptor (beta chain) was identified in a study of neoadjuvant nivolumab and ipilimumab in lung cancer. The overall study: Nivolumab 3 mg/kg was given days 1, 15 and 29, plus ipilimumab 1 mg/kg day 1 in combination. Regarding the study as a whole: Only a small number of samples underwent TCR sequencing. Higher pretherapy blood TCR richness went with higher resected-tumor richness. Resected tumors had greater TCR richness and clonality than uninvolved lung.

The CDR3 sequence is 13 residues long. CDR1 MGHDK and CDR2 SYGVNS come from the germline V gene. Trimming pared 0 bases from V and 7 bases from J, leaving 9 bases between. In the case of this clone: Its antigen is undetermined.

TCRdb's copy holds only in-frame clones and misses some; the assay was immunoSEQ multiplex PCR. The data hold some 31,000 clones, with roughly 90% observed a single time. The V call is TRBV25-1, the J call TRBJ1-1; D remains ambiguous. The source material was peripheral blood, sampled after neoadjuvant nivolumab, alone or with ipilimumab, at or shortly before surgery. This clonotype originated in an adult with non-small cell lung cancer. The CDR3 DNA is TGTGCCAGCAGTGAATATAAGGGTGTTGAAGCTTTCTTT. It specifies CASSEYKGVEAFF.